This entry concerns a single T cell receptor (beta chain). Its target antigen remains unknown. No per-base quality is available; no much larger clone lies one base away. The sample comes from a study of blood T cell repertoires in COVID-19 (dated by TCRdb to about 2020). Concerning the study at large: The collaborator samples originated in the United States, Italy and Spain and spanned the acute and convalescent phases of COVID-19. A de-identified subject ID, COVID-19 status, age in years and sex were almost always included in the sample metadata. Deeply sampled blood TCRbeta repertoires from subjects exposed to, actively infected with, or recovered from COVID-19 were included in the dataset. Samples came from the ongoing ImmuneRACE study (first 160 participants) plus 1,254 subjects from 6 global collaborators. The repertoires were released in a freely available public database meant as a resource for research on the immune response to SARS-CoV-2. Where available, HLA class I and class II types were obtained from metadata supplied by the sample provider rather than from assay-based typing. The prospective study material was composed of cDNA or gDNA derived from T cells, B-cell-depleted T cells, or PBMCs.

TCRbeta CDR3 regions were amplified from genomic DNA by means of the immunoSEQ Assay, a bias-controlled multiplex PCR. Per the authors' processing: The number of nucleated cells in each sample was estimated from the amplification of reference gene primers within the assay. To quantify the absolute abundance of each unique TCRbeta CDR3 rearrangement, sequence reads were collapsed and filtered. Productive Simpson clonality was computed per sample as the square root of Simpson's diversity index over productive rearrangements. The source is immuneACCESS, and TCRdb retained only in-frame sequences with V and J called. Part of the clones is not carried over; for the studies checked, unresolved V genes explain less than half of this, and the remainder is unexplained. That table is the source of V, J and clone size, and D and trimming were worked out from the DNA. The sample data list roughly 300,000 clones, and over 75% of these were observed just once. 9% to 9.5% of the sample belongs to the ten largest clones.

CDR1 SNHLY and CDR2 FYNNEI were looked up in the germline V gene. The CDR3 covers 15 residues, taking in both the cysteine and the phenylalanine. Just CDR3 DNA is preserved here, 45 bases in frame from base 1. V is trimmed back by 5 bases and J by 5 bases, and the junction contains 7 bases that no gene match accounts for. The collaborating institutions used their own protocols to collect whole blood in K2EDTA tubes. For TCRbeta analysis, collaborators shipped samples as frozen whole blood, isolated PBMCs, or DNA extracted from either of those sample types. The paper as a whole reports these results and caveats: The amount of clinical and demographic metadata varied by source and participant and was provided uncurated.

Sequenced material: peripheral blood. The clonotype originates from a man aged 18 to 29 with active or convalescent COVID-19. Recombination linked TRBV2 to TRBJ2-3, and TRBD2 aligns with 10 junction nucleotides. The nucleotide sequence is given as TGTGCCAGCAGTACCTCTCTAGCGGGGGTAGATACGCAGTATTTT. The resulting protein is CASSTSLAGVDTQYF.